This TCR beta chain was retrieved from a study of T cells in Graves' hyperthyroidism and ophthalmopathy. Study context: Staff took peripheral blood when the initial diagnosis was made, before any treatment began.

Whole-study results and caveats: The model identified upcoming ophthalmopathy a median approximately six months ahead of onset.

The study left out patients who had uncontrolled infection, other autoimmune disease, pregnancy or lactation. 10 ml fresh peripheral blood yielded the PBMCs. V lost 4 bases, J lost 1 base, and 7 bases stayed unmatched. This CDR3 is 15 amino acids long. Germline V gene lookup returns CDR1 SGHRS and CDR2 YFSETQ. The CDR3 regions of TCR beta were amplified from RNA transcripts. During a first-round RT-PCR of the TCR CDR3, the HTBI primer set was used. One entry per CDR3 protein results from TCRdb running MiXCR on the multiplex PCR reads. The sample includes about 480,000 distinct CDR3 sequences, approximately 15% of them seen just once. This clonotype was counted many times. The target antigen is unknown.

The TCR was taken from a woman aged 18 to 35 with Graves' hyperthyroidism. The V and J genes are TRBV5-1 and TRBJ1-1, with 7 bases aligning to TRBD1. The sequenced sample consisted of blood. In DNA, the CDR3 is TGCGCCAGCAGCAAAGGGACAGAATCGAACACTGAAGCTTTCTTT. This gives the protein CASSKGTESNTEAFF. The whole variable domain, remainder taken from reference TRBV5-1 and TRBJ1-1, is KAGVTQTPRYLIKTRGQQVTLSCSPISGHRSVSWYQQTPGQGLQFLFEYFSETQRNKGNFPGRFSGRQFSNSRSEMNVSTLELGDSALYLCASSKGTESNTEAFFGQGTRLTVV.